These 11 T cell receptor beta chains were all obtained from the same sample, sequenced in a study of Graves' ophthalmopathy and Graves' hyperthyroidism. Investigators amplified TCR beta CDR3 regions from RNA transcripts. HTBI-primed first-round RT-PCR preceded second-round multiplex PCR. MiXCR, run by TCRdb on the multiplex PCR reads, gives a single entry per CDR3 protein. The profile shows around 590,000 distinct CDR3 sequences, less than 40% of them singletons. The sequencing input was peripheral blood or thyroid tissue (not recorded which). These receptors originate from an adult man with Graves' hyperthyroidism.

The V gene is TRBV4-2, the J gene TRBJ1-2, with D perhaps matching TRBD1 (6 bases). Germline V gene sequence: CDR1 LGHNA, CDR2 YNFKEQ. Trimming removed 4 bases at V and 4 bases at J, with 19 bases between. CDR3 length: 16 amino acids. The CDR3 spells CASSPSPPQGSYGYTF. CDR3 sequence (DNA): TGTGCCAGCAGCCCCTCCCCCCCACAGGGCTCCTATGGCTACACCTTC.

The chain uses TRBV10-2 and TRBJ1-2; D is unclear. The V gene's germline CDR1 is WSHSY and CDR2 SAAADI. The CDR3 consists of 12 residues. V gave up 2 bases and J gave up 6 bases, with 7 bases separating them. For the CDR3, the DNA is TGCGCCAGCAGTGAGGGGAGCCATGGCTACACCTTC. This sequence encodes CASSEGSHGYTF.

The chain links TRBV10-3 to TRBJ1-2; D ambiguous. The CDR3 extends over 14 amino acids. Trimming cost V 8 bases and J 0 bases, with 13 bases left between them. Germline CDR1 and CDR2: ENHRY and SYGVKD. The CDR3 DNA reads TGTGCCATCGGAGACGGACTGGCTAACTATGGCTACACCTTC. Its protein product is CAIGDGLANYGYTF.

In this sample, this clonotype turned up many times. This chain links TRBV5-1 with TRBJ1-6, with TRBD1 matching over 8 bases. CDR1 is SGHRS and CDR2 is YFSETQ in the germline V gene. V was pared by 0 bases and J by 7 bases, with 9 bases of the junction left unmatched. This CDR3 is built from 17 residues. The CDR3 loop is CASSLVGQGLGNSPLHF. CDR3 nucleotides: TGCGCCAGCAGCTTGGTAGGACAGGGCCTTGGGAATTCACCCCTCCACTTT.

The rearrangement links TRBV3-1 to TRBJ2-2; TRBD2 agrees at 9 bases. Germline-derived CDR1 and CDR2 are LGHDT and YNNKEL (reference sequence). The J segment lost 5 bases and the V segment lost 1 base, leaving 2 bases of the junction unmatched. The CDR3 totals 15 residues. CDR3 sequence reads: CASSQALAGTGELFF. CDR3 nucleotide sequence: TGTGCCAGCAGCCAAGCCCTAGCGGGGACCGGGGAGCTGTTTTTT.

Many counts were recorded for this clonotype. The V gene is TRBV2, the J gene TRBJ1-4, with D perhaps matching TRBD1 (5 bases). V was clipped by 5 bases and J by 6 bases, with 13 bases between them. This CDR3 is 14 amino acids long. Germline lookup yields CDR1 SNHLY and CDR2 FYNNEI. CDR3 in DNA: TGTGCCAGCAGTCCGACAGTCGGGGATGAAAAACTGTTTTTT. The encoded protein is CASSPTVGDEKLFF.

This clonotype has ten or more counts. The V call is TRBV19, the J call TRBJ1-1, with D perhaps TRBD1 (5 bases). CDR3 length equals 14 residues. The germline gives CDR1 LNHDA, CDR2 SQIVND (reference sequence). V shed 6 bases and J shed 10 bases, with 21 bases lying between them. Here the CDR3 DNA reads TGTGCCAGTAGAACGGCGGCGGAGAGAAGGGGAGCTTTCTTT. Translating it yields CASRTAAERRGAFF.

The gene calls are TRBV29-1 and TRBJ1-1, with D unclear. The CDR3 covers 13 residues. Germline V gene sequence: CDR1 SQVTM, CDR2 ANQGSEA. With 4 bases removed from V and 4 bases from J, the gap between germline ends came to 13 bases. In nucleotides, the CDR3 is TGCAGCGTTGGAGAGGCGGTGGGCACTGAAGCTTTCTTT. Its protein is CSVGEAVGTEAFF.

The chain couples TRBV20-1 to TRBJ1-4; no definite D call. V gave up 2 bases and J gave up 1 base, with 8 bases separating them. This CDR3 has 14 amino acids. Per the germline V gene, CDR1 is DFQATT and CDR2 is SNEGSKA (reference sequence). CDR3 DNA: TGCAGTGCTAGACTCCGAGGAACTAATGAAAAACTGTTTTTT. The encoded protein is CSARLRGTNEKLFF.

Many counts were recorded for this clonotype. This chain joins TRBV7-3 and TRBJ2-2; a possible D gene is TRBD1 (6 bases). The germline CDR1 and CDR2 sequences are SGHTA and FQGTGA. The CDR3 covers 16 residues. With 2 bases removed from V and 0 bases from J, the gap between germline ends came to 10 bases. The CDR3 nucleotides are TGTGCCAGCAGCTTACCCGGGACACCGAACACCGGGGAGCTGTTTTTT. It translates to CASSLPGTPNTGELFF. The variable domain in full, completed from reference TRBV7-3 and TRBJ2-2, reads GAGVSQTPSNKVTEKGKYVELRCDPISGHTALYWYRQSLGQGPEFLIYFQGTGAADDSGLPNDRFFAVRPEGSVSTLKIQRTERGDSAVYLCASSLPGTPNTGELFFGEGSRLTVL.

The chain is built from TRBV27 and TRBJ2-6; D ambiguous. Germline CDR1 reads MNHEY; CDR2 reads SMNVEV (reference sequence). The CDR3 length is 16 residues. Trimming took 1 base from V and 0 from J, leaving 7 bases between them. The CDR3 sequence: CASSLLENSGANVLTF. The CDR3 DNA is TGTGCCAGCAGTTTATTAGAGAACTCTGGGGCCAACGTCCTGACTTTC. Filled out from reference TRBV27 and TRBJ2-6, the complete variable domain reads EAQVTQNPRYLITVTGKKLTVTCSQNMNHEYMSWYRQDPGLGLRQIYYSMNVEVTDKGDVPEGYKVSRKEKRNFPLILESPSPNQTSLYFCASSLLENSGANVLTFGAGSRLTVL.